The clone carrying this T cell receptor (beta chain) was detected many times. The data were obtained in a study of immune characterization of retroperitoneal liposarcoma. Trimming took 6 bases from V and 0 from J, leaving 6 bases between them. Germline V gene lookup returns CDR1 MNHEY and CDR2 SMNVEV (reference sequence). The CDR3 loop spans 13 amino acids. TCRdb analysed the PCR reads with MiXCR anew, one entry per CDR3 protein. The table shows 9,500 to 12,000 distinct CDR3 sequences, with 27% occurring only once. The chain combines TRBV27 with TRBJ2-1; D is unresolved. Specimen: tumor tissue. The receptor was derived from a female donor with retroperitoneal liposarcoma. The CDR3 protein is CASRESSYNEQFF. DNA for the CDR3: TGTGCCAGCAGGGAGAGCTCCTACAATGAGCAGTTCTTC.